This TCR beta chain was captured in a study of cytomegalovirus exposure and HLA in healthy donors. Study observations and caveats: Another analysis was done later, and it associated 15,000 to 20,000 TCR beta sequences with HLA alleles at 0.05 false discovery rate.

Note on this clone: Its antigen is undetermined.

The V end was cut by 8 bases, the J end by 1 base, with 11 bases between. Germline CDR1 is MDHEN and CDR2 is SYDVKM. This CDR3 has 13 residues. With 60 Vbeta and 13 Jbeta primers, the PCR was carried out. The repertoire was sequenced with immunoSEQ multiplex PCR; TCRdb's copy has only in-frame clones and lacks some. Of 100,000 to 150,000 clones listed, around 78% are singletons. The sample consisted of PBMCs. The chain carries TRBV28 and TRBJ1-1, with D tentatively TRBD1 (6 bases). The TCR comes from a woman in her fifties or sixties in good health and CMV-seronegative. The CDR3 sequence is CASLLQGNTEAFF. The CDR3 DNA sequence: TGTGCCAGCCTCCTACAGGGGAACACTGAAGCTTTCTTT.